Shown below are 30 T cell receptor beta chains from a single sample sequenced in a study of blood T cell repertoires in COVID-19. Produced via immunoSEQ multiplex PCR; TCRdb's table is partial and in-frame only. The sample holds 150,000 to 200,000 clones, around 80% seen once. The sequenced sample was PBMCs or T cells enriched from blood (not recorded which). The receptors were gathered from a man aged 50 or older who had recovered from COVID-19.

The V call is TRBV18, the J call TRBJ1-2; D gene unclear. Germline V gene lookup returns CDR1 KGHSH and CDR2 LQKENI. Trimming removed 3 bases at V and 3 bases at J, with 14 bases between. The CDR3 is 15 amino acids. The CDR3 is CASSPTFEMYYGYTF. In DNA form, the CDR3 reads TGTGCCAGCTCACCCACCTTCGAGATGTACTATGGCTACACCTTC.

V is TRBV5-5 and J is TRBJ1-4; TRBD1 matches at 7 bases. With V trimmed by 4 bases and J by 1 base, 10 bases remained unmatched. Germline V CDR1 and CDR2: SGHKS, YYEKEE (reference sequence). The CDR3 is 17 residues long. This CDR3 is CASSGSGTARTNEKLFF. The CDR3, as DNA: TGTGCCAGCAGCGGTTCCGGGACAGCAAGAACTAATGAAAAACTGTTTTTT.

The chain couples TRBV7-8 to TRBJ1-1; 8 bases are shared with TRBD1. J was trimmed by 11 bases and V by 2 bases; bases with no gene match: 25. Germline values: CDR1 SGHVS, CDR2 FQNEAQ. The CDR3 runs to 19 residues. The CDR3, as DNA: TGTGCCAGCAGCTTAACCGACAGGGGTGGTGGCCGGAAACCTCCAGGGGCTTTCTTT. Protein product: CASSLTDRGGGRKPPGAFF.

CDR3 sequence (DNA): TGTGCCAGCTCACCGGGGACAAGCCTATTTGTAGGCTACACCTTC. Protein sequence: CASSPGTSLFVGYTF. The rearrangement uses TRBV18 and TRBJ1-2; a possible D gene is TRBD1 (6 bases). Trimming cost V 3 bases and J 8 bases, with 19 bases left between them. Germline-derived CDR1 and CDR2 are KGHSH and LQKENI. The CDR3 runs 15 residues.

The chain is built from TRBV30 and TRBJ1-2; D perhaps matches TRBD1 (5 bases). This CDR3 is built from 13 residues. Germline V gene data show CDR1 as GTSNPN and CDR2 as SVGIG (reference sequence). V lost 1 base to trimming and J lost 2 bases, with 8 bases between them. The CDR3 protein is CAWSAGLNYGYTF. Here the CDR3 DNA reads TGTGCCTGGAGTGCGGGACTGAACTATGGCTACACCTTC.

The V and J genes are TRBV18 and TRBJ1-1, with unresolved D. V gave up 6 bases and J gave up 2 bases, with 13 bases separating them. The CDR3 covers 14 residues. The germline gives CDR1 KGHSH, CDR2 LQKENI. CDR3 sequence: CASSAEIFNTEAFF. CDR3 coding DNA: TGTGCCAGCTCTGCGGAGATATTTAACACTGAAGCTTTCTTT.

The chain carries TRBV3-1 (or the pseudogene TRBV3-2) and TRBJ2-1; D is unresolved. The CDR3 extends over 14 amino acids. Trimming removed 4 bases from V and 6 bases from J, with 13 bases in between. The germline V gene encodes CDR1 LGHDT and CDR2 YNNKEL (reference sequence). The CDR3 sequence is CASSPSVTGNEQFF. Here the CDR3 DNA reads TGTGCCAGCAGCCCTAGTGTGACGGGCAATGAGCAGTTCTTC.

The V and J genes are TRBV2 and TRBJ2-3, with 11 positions matching TRBD2. The trim removed 2 bases at V and 0 bases at J, leaving 4 bases unmatched. CDR3 length: 17 amino acids. Per the germline V gene, CDR1 is SNHLY and CDR2 is FYNNEI. The CDR3 here is CASSEPTSGGSTDTQYF. The CDR3, as DNA: TGTGCCAGCAGTGAACCTACTAGCGGGGGAAGCACAGATACGCAGTATTTT.

The chain's CDR3 is CAISVDKNTEAFF. CDR3 nucleotides: TGTGCCATCAGCGTTGACAAGAACACTGAAGCTTTCTTT. The V call is TRBV10-3, the J call TRBJ1-1; D remains unclear. The germline V gene encodes CDR1 ENHRY and CDR2 SYGVKD. V lost 6 bases and J 1 base, leaving 9 bases between the germline ends. The CDR3 runs to 13 residues.

The chain has TRBV4-1 and TRBJ1-5; 8 bases agree with TRBD1. V lost 0 bases to trimming and J lost 4 bases; unmatched junction nucleotides: 2. The CDR3 runs to 15 residues. Germline lookup yields CDR1 MGHRA and CDR2 YSYEKL. CDR3 protein: CASSQDGQGNQPQHF. The CDR3 coding sequence is TGCGCCAGCAGCCAAGACGGACAGGGTAATCAGCCCCAGCATTTT.

V gene TRBV6-5 combines with J gene TRBJ1-3; a weak D match, TRBD1 (5 bases). This CDR3 has 14 residues. V was cut by 10 bases and J by 4 bases, with 17 bases left in between. Germline V gene sequence: CDR1 MNHEY, CDR2 SVGAGI. In nucleotides, the CDR3 is TGTGCCACCGTGGGTTTAGGGGTCGGAAACACCATATATTTT. Its protein product is CATVGLGVGNTIYF.

The chain has TRBV9 and TRBJ1-6; 9 bases are shared with TRBD1. The trim removed 4 bases at V and 5 bases at J, leaving 7 bases unmatched. Germline V gives CDR1 SGDLS, CDR2 YYNGEE. This CDR3 contains 16 residues. CDR3 region: CASSSPGQGDNSPLHF. The CDR3 DNA reads TGTGCCAGCAGCTCACCGGGACAGGGCGATAATTCACCCCTCCACTTT.

V usage is TRBV2 and J usage is TRBJ1-3; D unclear. V lost 3 bases and J lost 0, with 12 bases in between. Germline assignment: CDR1 SNHLY and CDR2 FYNNEI. The length of the CDR3 is 16 residues. As DNA, the CDR3 is TGTGCCAGCAGTGATCGGGAGGCCTACTCTGGAAACACCATATATTTT. This sequence encodes CASSDREAYSGNTIYF.

The chain carries TRBV6-5 and TRBJ1-2, with D perhaps matching TRBD1 (5 bases). The V gene lost 8 bases and the J gene lost 4 bases, with 14 bases spanning the gap. CDR1 MNHEY and CDR2 SVGAGI come from the germline V gene. The CDR3 extends over 13 amino acids. The CDR3 sequence is CASDPGGIYGYTF. Here the CDR3 DNA reads TGTGCCAGCGACCCTGGGGGGATCTATGGCTACACCTTC.

Concerning this clone itself: Compared with germline, one end of the junction differs, possibly owing to a read error. The chain combines TRBV3-1 (or the pseudogene TRBV3-2) with TRBJ2-7; 9 bases are a match to TRBD2. The length of the CDR3 is 14 residues. Germline V lookup: CDR1 LGHDT, CDR2 YNNKEL (reference sequence). CDR3 sequence reads: CASSQSGGPYGQYF. In DNA, the CDR3 is TGTGCCAGCAGCCAAAGCGGGGGGCCCTACGGGCAGTACTTC.

The chain uses TRBV11-3 and TRBJ2-5, with D perhaps matching TRBD2 (5 bases). This CDR3 is built from 14 residues. V was pared by 1 base and J by 2 bases, with 8 bases between. CDR1 SGHNT and CDR2 YENEEA come from the germline V gene. The CDR3, as DNA: TGTGCCAGCAGCTTAGGAGGGAAGCAAGAGACCCAGTACTTC. This translates into CASSLGGKQETQYF.

The CDR3 DNA reads TGTGCCAGCAGCGCAAGACAGAGAGTCTACACCTTC. Residues: CASSARQRVYTF. The chain employs TRBV5-6 and TRBJ1-2; a possible D gene is TRBD1 (5 bases). Trimming took off 4 bases at V and 10 bases at J, with 14 bases between the two ends. In germline, CDR1 is SGHDT, CDR2 YYEEEE. This CDR3 spans 12 amino acids. Full variable domain (missing parts from reference TRBV5-6 and TRBJ1-2): DAGVTQSPTHLIKTRGQQVTLRCSPKSGHDTVSWYQQALGQGPQFIFQYYEEEERQRGNFPDRFSGHQFPNYSSELNVNALLLGDSALYLCASSARQRVYTFGSGTRLTVV.

The rearrangement uses TRBV27 and TRBJ1-1, with 9 bases matching TRBD1. The CDR3 covers 14 residues. The V gene end was trimmed by 3 bases and the J gene end by 1 base; junction bases not matched to a gene: 0. The germline V gene has CDR1 MNHEY and CDR2 SMNVEV (reference sequence). CDR3: CASSLTGGNTEAFF. The CDR3 DNA reads TGTGCCAGCAGTTTGACAGGGGGGAACACTGAAGCTTTCTTT.

The chain links TRBV7-8 to TRBJ1-2; D is perhaps TRBD1 (6 bases). CDR3 length: 13 amino acids. Germline assignment: CDR1 SGHVS and CDR2 FQNEAQ. The V end was cut by 5 bases, the J end by 6 bases, with 13 bases between. The CDR3 loop reads CASSRGTRDGYTF. The CDR3 DNA reads TGTGCCAGCAGCAGAGGGACAAGAGATGGCTACACCTTC.

The genes are TRBV7-9 and TRBJ2-3, with unresolved D. Germline V gene sequence: CDR1 SEHNR, CDR2 FQNEAQ (reference sequence). The CDR3 covers 13 residues. V dropped 2 bases and J dropped 2 bases, with 5 bases sitting between them. CDR3 loop: CASSLPTTDTQYF. CDR3 bases: TGTGCCAGCAGCTTACCTACCACAGATACGCAGTATTTT.

The V call is TRBV7-9, the J call TRBJ1-6; 9 bases are shared with TRBD1. Trimming took 8 bases from V and 10 from J; bases not matched to a gene: 12. CDR3 length: 15 amino acids. The V gene's germline CDR1 is SEHNR and CDR2 FQNEAQ (reference sequence). The CDR3 region is CASGETGTGRSPLHF. The CDR3 DNA follows: TGTGCCAGCGGCGAAACCGGGACAGGGAGGTCACCCCTCCACTTT.

This CDR3 reads CASSTGPGNTIYF. The CDR3 DNA sequence: TGTGCCAGCTCAACAGGCCCTGGAAACACCATATATTTT. This chain uses TRBV18 with TRBJ1-3, with TRBD1 as a possible D gene (5 bases). There are 13 residues in the CDR3. Germline V gives CDR1 KGHSH, CDR2 LQKENI. The V end was cut by 5 bases, the J end by 2 bases, with 7 bases between.

The rearrangement joins TRBV5-1 to TRBJ2-2; the D gene is possibly TRBD2 (5 bases). The CDR3 runs to 14 residues. The V and J ends lost 0 bases and 5 bases respectively, with 8 bases between them. Germline V gene lookup returns CDR1 SGHRS and CDR2 YFSETQ. CDR3 region: CASSLGSGTGELFF. CDR3 DNA sequence: TGCGCCAGCAGCTTGGGCAGCGGTACCGGGGAGCTGTTTTTT.

The chain has TRBV5-8 and TRBJ2-7, with 8 bases that match TRBD1. With 0 bases clipped from V and 5 bases from J, the junction kept 10 bases outside the gene matches. The CDR3 runs 16 residues. Germline values: CDR1 SGHTS, CDR2 YDEGEE. CDR3 amino acids: CASSLETGVSAHEQYF. CDR3 bases: TGTGCCAGCAGCTTGGAGACAGGGGTATCGGCCCACGAGCAGTACTTC.

This sequence joins TRBV5-5 and TRBJ1-5; 8 bases match TRBD1. The CDR3 runs 14 residues. The germline V gene encodes CDR1 SGHKS and CDR2 YYEKEE (reference sequence). The junction had 5 bases not matched to a gene; V was cut back by 5 bases and J by 4 bases. The CDR3 region has the DNA TGTGCCAGCAGTCGTAGACAGGGGAATCAGCCCCAGCATTTT. The encoded protein is CASSRRQGNQPQHF.

The gene calls are TRBV5-1 and TRBJ1-1; D is unresolved. Germline V lookup: CDR1 SGHRS, CDR2 YFSETQ. CDR3 length: 17 amino acids. Trimming removed 4 bases from V and 0 bases from J, with 19 bases in between. This chain's CDR3 is CASSQEKGGLMNTEAFF. DNA of the CDR3: TGCGCCAGCAGCCAAGAAAAAGGAGGTCTCATGAACACTGAAGCTTTCTTT.

This clone was found a few times. The CDR3 sequence: CASSEGTVNQPQHF. DNA of the CDR3: TGTGCCAGCAGCGAGGGGACAGTCAATCAGCCCCAGCATTTT. The gene calls are TRBV5-5 and TRBJ1-5; TRBD1 agrees at 7 bases. Germline V lookup: CDR1 SGHKS, CDR2 YYEKEE (reference sequence). The junction had 4 bases not matched to a gene; V was cut back by 4 bases and J by 3 bases. The CDR3 sequence is 14 residues long.

The chain combines TRBV29-1 with TRBJ1-2; D remains unclear. The CDR3 extends over 13 amino acids. The V and J ends lost 4 bases and 7 bases respectively, with 16 bases between them. Germline CDR1 SQVTM, CDR2 ANQGSEA. The CDR3 region is CSVVVAGAGGYTF. The CDR3, as DNA: TGCAGCGTTGTGGTGGCCGGCGCGGGTGGCTACACCTTC.

In its sample, this clone was seen once. V usage is TRBV28 and J usage is TRBJ2-7, with 7 bases matching TRBD1. This CDR3 spans 14 amino acids. The V and J ends lost 5 bases and 2 bases, in that order; junction bases with no gene match: 6. The germline V gene has CDR1 MDHEN and CDR2 SYDVKM. In nucleotides, the CDR3 is TGTGCCAGCAGTCCCGGGGACAGCCCCTACGAGCAGTACTTC. Residues: CASSPGDSPYEQYF.

The chain combines TRBV5-1 with TRBJ1-4, with D perhaps TRBD1 (6 bases). Trimming shortened V by 5 bases and J by 8 bases, and 16 bases separated the two germline ends. The CDR3 has 14 amino acids. Germline-derived CDR1 and CDR2 are SGHRS and YFSETQ. In nucleotides, the CDR3 is TGCGCCAGCAGACCCGTTGAGGGGGTAGAAAAACTGTTTTTT. Residues: CASRPVEGVEKLFF.